A single TCR beta chain is shown here with its context. The data were taken from a study of blood T cell repertoires in COVID-19. Measured with immunoSEQ multiplex PCR; TCRdb has only the in-frame clones, and not every one. The sample has about 37,000 clones, over 80% seen once. The CDR3 runs 14 residues. Germline CDR1 is SGHVS and CDR2 is FQNEAQ. The V end lost 3 bases, the J end lost 6 bases, and 15 bases lay between the germline ends. This clonotype originated in a young woman in a cohort sampled during active COVID-19. Sequencing input: peripheral blood. This rearrangement joins TRBV7-8 to TRBJ2-7; a possible D gene is TRBD1 (6 bases). CDR3 residues: CASSFDRQASEQYF. CDR3 sequence (DNA): TGTGCCAGCAGCTTTGACAGGCAGGCAAGCGAGCAGTACTTC.